Here is one T cell receptor beta chain with its context. This specimen belongs to a study of blood T cell repertoires in COVID-19. Losses at the gene ends were 8 bases for V and 7 bases for J; bases not matched to a gene: 11. This CDR3 comprises 15 residues. Germline loops: CDR1 MNHEY, CDR2 SMNVEV (reference sequence). Data came from immunoSEQ multiplex PCR; TCRdb stores just in-frame clones and leaves some out. The sample holds 200,000 to 300,000 clones, roughly 86% seen once. Two negative PCRs, clearance, or symptom resolution were required of recovered Cohort 3 donors. This chain connects TRBV27 to TRBJ2-2; 9 bases map to TRBD1. This TCR was recovered from a woman under 30 who had recovered from COVID-19. Sequencing was carried out using PBMCs or T cells enriched from blood (not recorded which). The CDR3 reads CASGPLGQGVGELFF. CDR3 bases: TGTGCCAGCGGCCCCCTGGGACAGGGCGTCGGGGAGCTGTTTTTT.